This TCR beta chain comes out of a study of blood T cells in healthy people across ages (dated by TCRdb to between 2015 and 2017). A note on the overall study: Template switching captured roughly one uniquely barcoded TCR beta cDNA molecule per two T cells in model experiments. To track age-related changes in TCR beta repertoire diversity, the study relied on deep sequencing normalized with unique cDNA molecular identifiers. Four age groups were formed from the donors: young (average approximately 15 years), middle-aged (approximately 39), aged (62) and long-lived (approximately 78). To avoid experimental bias, donors of different ages were spread randomly across the sequencing lanes. The study analyzed two additional independent replicas of 1 million unique cDNA reads from the same blood draw for two donors, one aged 18 to 30 and one aged 80 or older. Results the study describes overall, beyond this receptor: Conclusive comparison of naive and antigen-experienced compartments was prevented by the profiling of bulk unsorted PBMCs. Total diversity estimates from one million sequenced T cells were considered lower bounds and underestimates. Donor CMV infection status was unknown, potentially confounding age-related changes in expanded clonotypes. There was a strong correlation between observed TCR beta diversity and the percentage of naive T cells measured by flow cytometry. Compared with the aged group, the long-lived group had more naive CD4+ T cells, fewer expanded clones and increased TCR diversity, a pattern suggesting age selection. Observed TCR beta diversity per million T cells fell roughly linearly with age, and a significant reduction was already apparent by age approximately 40.

Libraries were built with 5' RACE. Data came from an Illumina HiSeq 2500. The second PCR ran for about 6 to 12 cycles and used a J-beta primer mix along with a sample-barcoded 5' primer. A unique molecular identifier was introduced onto each TCR beta cDNA molecule by a template-switch 5' adaptor carrying 12 random nucleotides. At least 3 million CDR3-containing paired-end reads were obtained from each sample. First-strand cDNA was synthesized from all RNA with the Mint cDNA synthesis kit, primed by a TRBC-specific oligonucleotide. All cDNA was treated with uracil-DNA glycosylase and then went through a first 18-cycle PCR with the universal primers M1SS and BC2_uni_R. The authors' analysis ran thus. For normalization, 1 million high-quality reads were randomly selected from each sample, with every read carrying a distinct molecular identifier. Reads sharing molecular identifiers were discarded rather than binned into consensus sequences. MiTCR, run with a Q25 quality threshold and the strictest error-elimination algorithm, handled CDR3 identification, clonotype clustering and error correction. A nonparametric unseen species model using Euler transformation provided a lower-bound estimate of total TCR beta diversity. TCRdb reanalyzed the raw reads on its own, using fastp at Q25 for trimming and MiXCR for clone calling, and kept in-frame beta chains. Every CDR3 protein is listed once, alongside the most common genes and DNA of its rows. The V and J calls and clone size come from TCRdb's table, not from the authors' own analysis. Recorded for this sample are approximately 600,000 distinct CDR3 sequences; about 53% of them occurred a single time. The ten biggest clones cover about two fifths of the sample.

Donors were a few dozen systemically healthy Caucasian individuals from Russia aged roughly 6 to 95 years. About 9.8 milliliters of peripheral blood were drawn from each donor into EDTA-treated Vacutainer tubes. PBMCs were isolated by Ficoll-Paque density-gradient centrifugation, with at least 6.5 million obtained per sample. Trizol reagent was used to extract total RNA from the PBMCs, yielding at least 6 micrograms per sample. For every donor, flow cytometry on a PBMC aliquot measured the percentage of naive CD45RAhigh/CD27high T cells. Taken from the germline V gene (reference sequence), the CDR1 and CDR2 loops are SEHNR and FQNEAQ. Measured from the cysteine to the phenylalanine, the CDR3 is 14 residues long. The CDR3 DNA has 42 bases and is translated from base 1. Details on this clonotype: There is no known antigen for this receptor. No base qualities exist here, and no much larger clone lies one base off it.

Rearrangement joined TRBV7-9 to TRBJ2-5, and TRBD1 matches 7 of the central bases. The DNA end is more similar to TRBJ2-7, so the J call may be wrong. Sample: blood. The source of this sequence is a man aged 55 to 69 in good health. CDR3 loop: CASSLETGSHEQYF. In nucleotide form, the sequence is TGTGCCAGCAGCTTAGAGACAGGGTCCCACGAGCAGTACTTC.